The 9 T cell receptor beta chains given below trace back to one sample, sequenced in a study of molecular identifiers for immune sequencing clone quantification. TCRdb independently ran MiXCR on the PCR reads; one entry per CDR3 protein. The data show around 470,000 distinct CDR3 sequences, with about a fifth seen just once and about 0.8% held by the top ten. The specimen was naive CD8+ T cells from blood, with Jurkat cell RNA spiked in. Stated subset: FACS-sorted CD8+CD4-CCR7+CD45RA+ naive T cells. The receptors derive from a human donor in good health. Some libraries in this study had Jurkat cell RNA spiked in.

Details on this clonotype: Being one base from a much bigger clone, this may be a read error. The V gene is TRBV28, the J gene TRBJ1-3; 8 bases map to TRBD1. This CDR3 has 16 residues. Germline V gives CDR1 MDHEN, CDR2 SYDVKM. This chain's CDR3 is CASSLIPGGTGDTIYF. CDR3 coding DNA: TGTGCCAGCAGTTTAATTCCAGGGGGCACTGGAGACACCATATATTTT.

This clonotype was counted once. This rearrangement joins TRBV2 to TRBJ2-7, with a weak D call TRBD1 (5 bases). Between the trimmed V and J ends, which lost 8 bases and 1 base, there was a span of 12 bases. The germline V gene encodes CDR1 SNHLY and CDR2 FYNNEI. The length of the CDR3 is 13 residues. The CDR3: CASGMGQSYEQYF. The CDR3 DNA reads as TGTGCCAGCGGTATGGGGCAGTCCTACGAGCAGTACTTC.

This clonotype was seen a handful of times. The V call is TRBV20-1, the J call TRBJ2-7; TRBD2 aligns across 8 bases. CDR1 and CDR2 (germline): DFQATT, SNEGSKA (reference sequence). The V gene end was trimmed by 2 bases and the J gene end by 4 bases; junction bases not matched to a gene: 7. There are 14 residues in the CDR3. Written as DNA, the CDR3 is TGCAGTGCTAGAAAGCGGGAGCATATGTACGAGCAGTACTTC. This codes for CSARKREHMYEQYF.

This clonotype has ten or more counts. The CDR3 DNA follows: TGTGCCAGCAGTTACTCGAGAGCGGGGTTCGGGGACACTGAAGCTTTCTTT. Translated: CASSYSRAGFGDTEAFF. This chain uses TRBV6-5 with TRBJ1-1; D unresolved. Between the trimmed V and J ends, which lost 0 bases and 3 bases, there was a span of 17 bases. Germline CDR1 and CDR2: MNHEY and SVGAGI. CDR3 length: 17 amino acids.

This clonotype was seen a few times. V gene TRBV7-9 combines with J gene TRBJ1-6; D might be TRBD1 (5 bases). Trimming took 6 bases from V and 8 from J, leaving 14 bases between them. The CDR3 totals 14 residues. CDR1 is SEHNR and CDR2 is FQNEAQ in the germline V gene (reference sequence). The CDR3 reads CASSRDQGDSPLHF. The CDR3 bases are TGTGCCAGCAGTCGGGACCAAGGGGATTCACCCCTCCACTTT.

This clonotype was seen ten or more times. The rearrangement joins TRBV25-1 to TRBJ2-5, with 8 bases that match TRBD2. From germline, CDR1 is MGHDK and CDR2 SYGVNS. The V segment lost 4 bases and the J segment 4 bases; nucleotides outside the gene matches: 8. The CDR3 spans 15 residues. CDR3 amino acids: CASSVLAGRGETQYF. DNA for the CDR3: TGTGCCAGCAGTGTATTAGCGGGAAGGGGAGAGACCCAGTACTTC.

This clonotype has a handful of counts. The genes are TRBV2 and TRBJ2-7, with D unclear. The CDR3 runs to 14 residues. Germline CDR1 and CDR2: SNHLY and FYNNEI. V was pared by 3 bases and J by 0 bases, with 9 bases between. The CDR3 DNA reads as TGTGCCAGCAGTGATAGCCAGAGCTCCTACGAGCAGTACTTC. This translates into CASSDSQSSYEQYF.

This clonotype was seen at least ten times. V is TRBV7-9 and J is TRBJ2-1; D tentatively reads TRBD1 or TRBD2 (5 bases each). Germline loops: CDR1 SEHNR, CDR2 FQNEAQ (reference sequence). V lost 3 bases and J lost 3, with 9 bases in between. The CDR3 length is 14 residues. CDR3 region: CASSFVGDYNEQFF. CDR3 in DNA: TGTGCCAGCAGCTTTGTGGGGGACTACAATGAGCAGTTCTTC.

Only a few counts were recorded for this clonotype. The chain couples TRBV21-1 to TRBJ1-1; TRBD1 is taken as the D call from the table, unchecked against the DNA. TRBV21-1 is a known pseudogene. The CDR3 is made up of 14 amino acids. Here the CDR3 DNA reads TGTGCCAGCGAGGAGACAGAAATGAACACTGAAGCTTTCTTT. Its protein is CASEETEMNTEAFF.